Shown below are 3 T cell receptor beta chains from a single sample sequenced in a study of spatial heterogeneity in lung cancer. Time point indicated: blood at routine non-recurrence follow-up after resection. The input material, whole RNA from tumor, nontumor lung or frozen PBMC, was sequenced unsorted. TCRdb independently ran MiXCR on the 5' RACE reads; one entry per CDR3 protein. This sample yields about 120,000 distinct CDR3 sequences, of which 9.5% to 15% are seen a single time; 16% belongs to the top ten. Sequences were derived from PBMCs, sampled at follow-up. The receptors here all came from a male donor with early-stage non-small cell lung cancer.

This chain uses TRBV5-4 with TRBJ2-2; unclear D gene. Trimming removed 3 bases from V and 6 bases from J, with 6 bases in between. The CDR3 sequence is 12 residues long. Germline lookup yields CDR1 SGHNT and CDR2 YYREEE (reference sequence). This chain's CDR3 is CASSSPAGELFF. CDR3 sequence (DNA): TGTGCCAGCAGCTCGCCGGCCGGGGAGCTGTTTTTT.

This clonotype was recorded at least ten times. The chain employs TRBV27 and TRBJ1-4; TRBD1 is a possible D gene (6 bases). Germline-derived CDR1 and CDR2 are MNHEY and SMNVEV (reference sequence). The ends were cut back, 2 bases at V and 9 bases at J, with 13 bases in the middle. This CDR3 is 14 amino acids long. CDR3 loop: CASSLIGQSQKLFF. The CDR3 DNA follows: TGTGCCAGCAGTTTAATTGGACAGTCGCAAAAACTGTTTTTT.

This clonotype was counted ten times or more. The DNA of the CDR3 is TGTGCCATCAGGGGACAGGGGCGACTTGATTATGGCTACACCTTC. The encoded protein is CAIRGQGRLDYGYTF. The chain combines TRBV10-3 with TRBJ1-2; 10 positions agree with TRBD1. J was trimmed by 5 bases and V by 6 bases; bases with no gene match: 9. CDR1 and CDR2 (germline): ENHRY, SYGVKD. This CDR3 is built from 15 residues.